These 8 T cell receptor beta chains came from one sample sequenced in a study of T cell responses to AZD1222 COVID-19 vaccine. Here immunoSEQ multiplex PCR was the method, and the copy in TCRdb shows in-frame clones only, minus some. This sample has 90,000 to 95,000 clones, with about 90% found just once. Sequencing used peripheral blood, obtained on day 0 of AZD1222 vaccination. All receptors derive from an adult in good health.

V gene TRBV5-1 combines with J gene TRBJ2-7, with D unclear. The V end lost 4 bases, the J end lost 4 bases, and 15 bases lay between the germline ends. The CDR3 is 14 residues long. Germline-derived CDR1 and CDR2 are SGHRS and YFSETQ. CDR3 sequence (DNA): TGCGCCAGCAGCACAACGGCCGGTCTGTACGAGCAGTACTTC. It codes for CASSTTAGLYEQYF.

This rearrangement joins TRBV12-3 or TRBV12-4 to TRBJ2-1; maybe TRBD2 (6 bases). The CDR3 has 11 residues. V was trimmed by 10 bases and J by 12 bases, leaving 16 bases between them. The chain's CDR3 is CATGSAGRQFF. The DNA of the CDR3 is TGTGCCACTGGATCCGCGGGGCGGCAGTTCTTC.

V is TRBV2 and J is TRBJ2-5, with unresolved D. Germline assignment: CDR1 SNHLY and CDR2 FYNNEI. The CDR3 runs to 11 residues. The V gene lost 6 bases and the J gene lost 2 bases, with 4 bases spanning the gap. The CDR3 is CASRRQETQYF. The CDR3 nucleotides read TGTGCCAGCAGGCGACAAGAGACCCAGTACTTC. The complete variable domain, with remaining parts taken from reference TRBV2 and TRBJ2-5, reads EPEVTQTPSHQVTQMGQEVILRCVPISNHLYFYWYRQILGQKVEFLVSFYNNEISEKSEIFDDQFSVERPDGSNFTLKIRSTKLEDSAMYFCASRRQETQYFGPGTRLLVL.

This sequence joins TRBV7-9 and TRBJ2-2, with 7 bases identical to TRBD2. The V gene's germline CDR1 is SEHNR and CDR2 FQNEAQ (reference sequence). The CDR3 covers 15 residues. V gave up 1 base and J gave up 5 bases; unmatched junction bases: 4. In DNA form, the CDR3 reads TGTGCCAGCAGCTTAGGCCCTAGCGGAACCGGGGAGCTGTTTTTT. Amino acid sequence: CASSLGPSGTGELFF.

The gene calls are TRBV18 and TRBJ2-3, with 8 bases fitting TRBD2. With 1 base clipped from V and 4 bases from J, the junction kept 1 base outside the gene matches. CDR3 size: 14 residues. Germline values: CDR1 KGHSH, CDR2 LQKENI. The CDR3 protein is CASSPRREADTQYF. The CDR3 region has the DNA TGTGCCAGCTCACCACGGCGGGAGGCAGATACGCAGTATTTT.

The V and J genes are TRBV5-4 and TRBJ2-1; 8 nucleotides line up with TRBD1. This CDR3 has 16 residues. The germline V gene has CDR1 SGHNT and CDR2 YYREEE (reference sequence). The J segment lost 6 bases and the V segment lost 7 bases, leaving 15 bases of the junction unmatched. In nucleotides, the CDR3 is TGTGCCAGCGGGAGACTCCAGGGGGCGAGAATCAATGAGCAGTTCTTC. Its protein product is CASGRLQGARINEQFF.

The rearrangement links TRBV5-1 to TRBJ2-7; 9 positions agree with TRBD1. V gave up 4 bases and J gave up 1 base; unmatched junction bases: 9. Germline CDR1 SGHRS, CDR2 YFSETQ. This CDR3 comprises 16 residues. CDR3: CASSLTGGRPSYEQYF. DNA of the CDR3: TGCGCCAGCAGCCTTACAGGGGGCCGCCCTTCCTACGAGCAGTACTTC.

This clone was counted a single time. The chain uses TRBV6-5 and TRBJ2-3; D is unclear. Germline loops: CDR1 MNHEY, CDR2 SVGAGI. Trimming took 0 bases from V and 0 from J, leaving 4 bases between them. This CDR3 is built from 14 residues. CDR3 DNA: TGTGCCAGCAGTTACTCTACTAGCACAGATACGCAGTATTTT. It specifies CASSYSTSTDTQYF.